This T cell receptor beta chain was recovered during a study of post-analysis software for immune sequencing data. Every TCR beta cDNA library bore unique molecular identifiers. Researchers reported approximately 500,000 cDNA molecules coming from about 1 to 10 million T cells. From the PCR reads, TCRdb called clonotypes with MiXCR, one entry per CDR3 protein. The repertoire holds under 200,000 distinct CDR3 sequences, with around 30% as singletons. Study-wide findings and caveats: In patients, 4 to 6 TRBV segments were more frequent than in controls, with TRBV5-6, TRBV5-1 and TRBV20-1 among them. Controls' normalized Chao1 diversity significantly exceeded that of multiple sclerosis patients.

The CDR3 length is 20 residues. The V gene's germline CDR1 is LGHDT and CDR2 YNNKEL (reference sequence). Note on this clonotype: The antigen remains unidentified. The germline gene is not matched at one end of the junction; a read error may be the cause.

The receptor's source is a girl aged 2-17 years with multiple sclerosis. Specimen: blood. The chain uses TRBV3-1 and TRBJ2-1; TRBD2 matches 11 bases. CDR3 in amino acids: CAGSQALAGGSEIRYNEQFF. The CDR3 DNA sequence: TGTGCCGGCAGCCAAGCGCTAGCGGGGGGATCCGAGATAAGATACAATGAGCAGTTCTTC.